Below, 15 T cell receptor beta chains from the same sample are listed, as sequenced in a study of shared clonotypes between healthy human individuals. Produced via immunoSEQ multiplex PCR; TCRdb's table is partial and in-frame only. The sample lists approximately 2,000,000 clones, just under 95% occurring once. Sequencing used naive CD4+ T cells from PBMCs. Specified subset: CD45RA+ positively selected. The receptors shown here come from a young man in good health. Some clones in this sample may be carry-over from other donors' samples.

The chain combines TRBV7-9 with TRBJ1-4; the match to TRBD1 covers 9 bases. The germline gives CDR1 SEHNR, CDR2 FQNEAQ (reference sequence). The CDR3 sequence is 16 residues long. V lost 5 bases and J lost 8; bases outside the gene matches: 12. The CDR3 DNA reads as TGTGCCAGCAGCCCGAAAGGACAGGGGTCGGTGGAAAAACTGTTTTTT. Translated: CASSPKGQGSVEKLFF.

The chain combines TRBV6-4 with TRBJ1-1; 7 nucleotides match TRBD1. Unmatched junction bases numbered 10, after V lost 9 bases and J lost 0 bases. This CDR3 region has 15 residues. Germline V gene data show CDR1 as MRHNA and CDR2 as SNTAGT. The CDR3 coding sequence is TGTGCCAGTCGGGACAGTGCCTTTATGAACACTGAAGCTTTCTTT. This encodes CASRDSAFMNTEAFF.

V usage is TRBV2 and J usage is TRBJ2-3; 8 bases fit TRBD1. This CDR3 region has 15 residues. CDR1 and CDR2 (germline): SNHLY, FYNNEI. J lost 6 bases, V lost 7 bases, and 12 bases had no gene match. The CDR3 sequence: CASNTNQGATDTQYF. Written as DNA, the CDR3 is TGTGCCAGCAATACAAACCAGGGGGCAACGGATACGCAGTATTTT.

V gene TRBV28 combines with J gene TRBJ2-7, with D uncertain. Germline-derived CDR1 and CDR2 are MDHEN and SYDVKM. Trimming shortened V by 3 bases and J by 2 bases, and 14 bases separated the two germline ends. The CDR3 is made up of 15 amino acids. CDR3: CASSFGRKPPYEQYF. CDR3 DNA sequence: TGTGCCAGCAGTTTTGGGCGGAAGCCTCCCTACGAGCAGTACTTC.

This chain joins TRBV10-3 and TRBJ2-1; D unresolved. The germline CDR1 and CDR2 sequences are ENHRY and SYGVKD. The CDR3 consists of 11 residues. V dropped 6 bases and J dropped 6 bases, with 6 bases sitting between them. CDR3 amino acids: CAISPSNEQFF. CDR3 nucleotides: TGTGCCATCAGCCCGTCCAATGAGCAGTTCTTC.

V gene TRBV18 combines with J gene TRBJ1-1; possible D gene TRBD1, 5 bases. The V gene lost 3 bases and the J gene lost 1 base, with 12 bases spanning the gap. CDR1 is KGHSH, CDR2 LQKENI, per germline. CDR3 length equals 15 residues. Here the CDR3 DNA reads TGTGCCAGCTCACCGGGGGTCAGTAGGAACACTGAAGCTTTCTTT. Its translation: CASSPGVSRNTEAFF. The full variable domain, completed using reference TRBV18 and TRBJ1-1, is NAGVMQNPRHLVRRRGQEARLRCSPMKGHSHVYWYRQLPEEGLKFMVYLQKENIIDESGMPKERFSAEFPKEGPSILRIQQVVRGDSAAYFCASSPGVSRNTEAFFGQGTRLTVV.

This clone was seen once. The V call is TRBV2, the J call TRBJ2-4, with 9 bases aligning to TRBD2. There are 19 residues in the CDR3. The V gene end was trimmed by 5 bases and the J gene end by 5 bases; junction bases not matched to a gene: 19. Germline V lookup: CDR1 SNHLY, CDR2 FYNNEI. CDR3 sequence (DNA): TGTGCCAGCAGTTCCCGGGCAGGGCATAGCGGGGGTGGCCAAAACATTCAGTACTTC. Translation: CASSSRAGHSGGGQNIQYF.

This clone was seen just once. V is TRBV7-3 and J is TRBJ2-7; 9 nucleotides line up with TRBD1. The length of the CDR3 is 16 residues. With V trimmed by 5 bases and J by 3 bases, 11 bases remained unmatched. Germline CDR1 SGHTA, CDR2 FQGTGA. In nucleotides, the CDR3 is TGTGCCAGCAGCCCCGGCGCCAGGACAGGGGACTACGAGCAGTACTTC. This codes for CASSPGARTGDYEQYF.

The chain couples TRBV5-1 to TRBJ2-1; D not resolved. Germline V gene data show CDR1 as SGHRS and CDR2 as YFSETQ. The CDR3 has 16 residues. V lost 4 bases and J 0 bases, leaving 14 bases between the germline ends. CDR3 sequence: CASSPPTPSSYNEQFF. The CDR3 bases are TGCGCCAGCAGCCCTCCGACGCCAAGCTCCTACAATGAGCAGTTCTTC.

V gene TRBV19 combines with J gene TRBJ2-1; D may be TRBD2 (6 bases). Trimming took 8 bases from V and 4 from J, leaving 15 bases between them. Germline CDR1 and CDR2: LNHDA and SQIVND (reference sequence). The CDR3 runs 14 residues. Here the CDR3 DNA reads TGTGCCAGTCGCGGGAAGGGGATATACAATGAGCAGTTCTTC. It translates to CASRGKGIYNEQFF.

The chain joins TRBV18 to TRBJ2-7; weak D call: TRBD1 (6 bases). The V gene's germline CDR1 is KGHSH and CDR2 LQKENI. The CDR3 has 16 residues. V was pared by 6 bases and J by 2 bases, with 20 bases between. This CDR3 is CASSPSTGLTTYEQYF. The CDR3 DNA sequence: TGTGCCAGCTCCCCTTCTACAGGGCTGACAACCTACGAGCAGTACTTC.

The genes are TRBV15 and TRBJ1-2; D call uncertain. V was clipped by 0 bases and J by 12 bases, with 20 bases between them. This CDR3 comprises 15 residues. From germline, CDR1 is LNHNV and CDR2 YYDKDF (reference sequence). The CDR3 is CATSRDLAVLGSDTF. The CDR3 DNA reads TGTGCCACCAGCAGAGATCTCGCGGTCCTAGGGAGTGACACCTTC.

The V call is TRBV6-5, the J call TRBJ1-6, with D possibly matching TRBD1 (6 bases). V was shortened by 5 bases and J by 8 bases, with 10 bases between the two germline ends. The CDR3 runs 13 residues. Germline values: CDR1 MNHEY, CDR2 SVGAGI. CDR3: CASSDRKDSPLHF. CDR3 coding DNA: TGTGCCAGCAGTGACAGGAAGGATTCACCCCTCCACTTT.

Here the CDR3 reads CSVGWLPRGSNQPQHF. The CDR3 DNA follows: TGCAGCGTTGGGTGGCTCCCTCGGGGTAGCAATCAGCCCCAGCATTTT. This chain uses TRBV29-1 with TRBJ1-5; D not certain. V was pared by 4 bases and J by 0 bases, with 16 bases between. Per the germline V gene, CDR1 is SQVTM and CDR2 is ANQGSEA. The CDR3 is 16 amino acids.

The chain couples TRBV30 to TRBJ2-3, with D maybe TRBD1 (6 bases). Germline CDR1 GTSNPN, CDR2 SVGIG (reference sequence). The CDR3 totals 14 residues. V lost 2 bases and J 3 bases, leaving 12 bases between the germline ends. The CDR3 nucleotides read TGTGCCTGGAGTTCTTGGGGGCGGACAGATACGCAGTATTTT. It yields the protein CAWSSWGRTDTQYF.